This T cell receptor beta chain was sequenced for a study of T cell changes during pregnancy in multiple sclerosis. Generated by immunoSEQ multiplex PCR, the TCRdb table keeps only in-frame clones and is missing some. Among tens of thousands of clones listed, about 90% were seen once. This clone was counted a few times. The sequenced sample was CD4+ T cells from peripheral blood mononuclear cells, obtained after pregnancy. The receptor comes from a female donor with multiple sclerosis, enrolled in a pregnancy study.

The CDR3 coding sequence is TGTGCCAGCAGCTTAGTCGCCGGCACCGGGGAGCTGTTTTTT. Its translation is CASSLVAGTGELFF. This sequence joins TRBV7-9 and TRBJ2-2; D remains ambiguous. The germline CDR1 and CDR2 sequences are SEHNR and FQNEAQ (reference sequence). This CDR3 comprises 14 residues. The ends were cut back, 1 base at V and 4 bases at J, with 7 bases in the middle.